The 9 T cell receptor beta chains reported below all come from one sample, sequenced in a study of human T cells and chemical hapten exposure (dated by TCRdb to about 2021). Explained via the paper, the time point label denotes: patch test 2, 6 weeks after DPC sensitization. The treatment or condition label here, explained by the study, means: therapeutic diphenylcyclopropenone sensitization with weekly scalp DPC. Library preparation used RACE. Sequencing relied on a NextSeq 500. Using fastp trimming at Q25 and MiXCR clonotype assembly, TCRdb reanalyzed the public sequencing data and kept in-frame beta chains. Rows merge per CDR3 protein into single entries with the most common DNA and genes. The sample has about 110,000 distinct CDR3 sequences on record, 9.2% of them singletons. Of the sample, around 3% is held by the ten largest clones. The sequences come from whole blood, collected in connection with sensitization to the hapten diphenylcyclopropenone (DPC). The receptors derive from a woman between 40 and 50 years old with alopecia areata. Some clones in this sample may be carry-over from other donors' samples.

This clonotype has at least ten counts. A junction boundary mismatches the germline segment, possibly from a read error. This chain uses TRBV30 with TRBJ1-6, with 7 bases matching TRBD1. The CDR3 runs 14 residues. Germline V gives CDR1 GTSNPN, CDR2 SVGIG (reference sequence). In DNA form, the CDR3 reads TGTGCCTGGAGTGTAGTCACAGGGGATTCACCCCTCCATTTT. This encodes CAWSVVTGDSPLHF.

The sample holds many counts of this clonotype. The chain carries TRBV25-1 and TRBJ1-2; possibly TRBD1 for D (6 bases). With 8 bases removed from V and 3 bases from J, the gap between germline ends came to 16 bases. The CDR3 runs to 14 residues. Germline lookup yields CDR1 MGHDK and CDR2 SYGVNS. The CDR3, as DNA: TGTGCCAGCTCTATAGCGGAGGGGGACTATGGCTACACCTTC. Translation: CASSIAEGDYGYTF.

V and J are TRBV12-3 or TRBV12-4 and TRBJ2-1; D is undetermined. The CDR3 length is 12 residues. Between the trimmed V and J ends, which lost 2 bases and 6 bases, there was a span of 5 bases. The CDR3 DNA reads TGTGCCAGCAGTTTATATTTCAATGAGCAGTTCTTC. It is translated as CASSLYFNEQFF.

This clonotype came up many times. The rearrangement links TRBV7-2 to TRBJ2-7; 9 nucleotides align to TRBD1. The length of the CDR3 is 16 residues. The germline V gene has CDR1 SGHTA and CDR2 FQGNSA. The ends lost 7 bases at V and 5 bases at J; junction bases unmatched: 15. The CDR3 sequence is CASTLVKGQGPDEQYF. The CDR3 bases are TGTGCCAGCACCCTCGTTAAGGGACAGGGACCCGACGAGCAGTACTTC. The whole variable domain, filled in from reference TRBV7-2 and TRBJ2-7, reads GAGVSQSPSNKVTEKGKDVELRCDPISGHTALYWYRQSLGQGLEFLIYFQGNSAPDKSGLPSDRFSAERTGGSVSTLTIQRTQQEDSAVYLCASTLVKGQGPDEQYFGPGTRLTVT.

The table lists this clonotype with many counts. The DNA of the CDR3 is TGTGCCAGCAGCTTAGACCGGGACACTGAAGCTTTCTTT. It is translated as CASSLDRDTEAFF. The V and J genes are TRBV7-9 and TRBJ1-1; D is uncertain. CDR1 is SEHNR, CDR2 FQNEAQ, per germline (reference sequence). The ends were cut back, 1 base at V and 3 bases at J, with 6 bases in the middle. The CDR3 covers 13 residues.

V gene TRBV6-5 combines with J gene TRBJ2-7; 8 nucleotides agree with TRBD1. V trimming: 6 bases; J trimming: 2 bases; junction bases outside the gene matches: 3. The CDR3 consists of 13 residues. CDR1 is MNHEY and CDR2 is SVGAGI in the germline V gene. CDR3 sequence (DNA): TGTGCCAGCAGACAGGGGGGAACCTACGAGCAGTACTTC. It encodes CASRQGGTYEQYF.

This sequence joins TRBV6-1 and TRBJ2-3; D is undetermined. V was pared by 6 bases and J by 3 bases, with 10 bases between. Germline CDR1 and CDR2: MNHNS and SASEGT. The CDR3 covers 13 residues. The CDR3 DNA reads as TGTGCCAGCAGGTGGGATCATACAGATACGCAGTATTTT. Protein sequence: CASRWDHTDTQYF.

This clonotype was recorded many times. The chain couples TRBV7-6 to TRBJ2-1, with 12 positions matching TRBD2. This CDR3 is built from 15 residues. In germline, CDR1 is SGHVS, CDR2 FNYEAQ. Losses at the gene ends were 7 bases for V and 7 bases for J; bases not matched to a gene: 8. CDR3 region: CASTSRGLAGNEQFF. The CDR3 DNA reads as TGTGCCAGCACCTCCCGAGGACTAGCGGGGAATGAGCAGTTCTTC.

The chain joins TRBV6-5 to TRBJ1-1; TRBD1 might be the D (6 bases). Trimming pared 0 bases from V and 1 base from J, leaving 15 bases between. The CDR3 has 17 amino acids. Germline-derived CDR1 and CDR2 are MNHEY and SVGAGI. As DNA, the CDR3 is TGTGCCAGCAGTTACTCGTATCGGACAGTACGGAACACTGAAGCTTTCTTT. Translation gives CASSYSYRTVRNTEAFF.